This TCR beta chain was sequenced in a study of CD8 T cells in Susac syndrome. RNA totalling roughly 0.45 to 1 ug underwent reverse transcription with random hexamers. Across 54 Vbeta and 13 Jbeta, immunoSEQ multiplex PCR amplified TCR beta CDR3. Via MiXCR, TCRdb re-called the immunoSEQ multiplex PCR reads, giving one row per CDR3 protein. The data contain about 210,000 distinct CDR3 sequences, approximately 95% of them singletons. The length of the CDR3 is 12 residues. V lost 2 bases and J 6 bases, leaving 4 bases between the germline ends. The germline V gene encodes CDR1 MGHRA and CDR2 YSYEKL. Healthy donors were controls matched for age and sex. In contrast to the negatively isolated CD8+ and CD4+ T cells, TEMRA cells were FACS-enriched.

V gene TRBV4-1 combines with J gene TRBJ2-2; D not resolved. The sample consisted of CD4+ T cells from PBMCs. The origin of this receptor is a human donor in good health. CDR3 sequence: CASSQPAGELFF. The CDR3 coding sequence is TGCGCCAGCAGCCAACCGGCCGGGGAGCTGTTTTTT.